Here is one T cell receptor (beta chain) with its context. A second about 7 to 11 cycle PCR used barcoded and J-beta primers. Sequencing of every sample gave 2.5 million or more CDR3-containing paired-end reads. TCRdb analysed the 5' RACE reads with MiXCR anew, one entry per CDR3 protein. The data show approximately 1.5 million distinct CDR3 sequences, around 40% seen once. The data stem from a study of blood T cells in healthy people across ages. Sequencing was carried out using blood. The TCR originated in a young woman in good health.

The CDR3 DNA sequence: TGTGCCAGCAAGGCGGGGACAAATTTTCACAATGAGCAGTTCTTC. It specifies CASKAGTNFHNEQFF. The rearrangement links TRBV4-2 to TRBJ2-1, with D perhaps being TRBD1 or TRBD2 (6 bases each). Trimming pared 7 bases from V and 5 bases from J, leaving 18 bases between. The V gene's germline CDR1 is LGHNA and CDR2 YNFKEQ. The CDR3 sequence is 15 residues long.